This T cell receptor beta chain was captured in a study of T and B cells in COVID-19 patients. Study overall: At median age approximately 36 years, recovered patients were younger than active-infection patients at roughly 71. Broader study findings: At recovery TRB diversity and richness exceeded healthy donors, after highly clonal active COVID-19 repertoires. Exclusive to the recovered cohort were more than 2,000 TCR clusters, 30 to 40 of them with low generation probability.

Germline loops: CDR1 MGHDK, CDR2 SYGVNS. The CDR3 sequence is 14 residues long. Deletions cut 8 bases from V and 4 bases from J, with 18 bases between. Comments on this clonotype: Its antigen remains unidentified.

TRB was amplified from approximately 250-500 ng of blood genomic DNA. Multiplex PCR with BIOMED2 TRB-A/B primer pools amplified TRB rearrangements. TCRdb reprocessed the multiplex PCR reads with MiXCR, giving one entry per CDR3 protein. The table includes some 8,000 distinct CDR3 sequences, about a quarter detected once. This rearrangement joins TRBV25-1 to TRBJ2-7; no definite D call. The sequence was obtained from a human donor who had recovered from COVID-19. The sample taken for sequencing was blood. DNA for the CDR3: TGTGCCAGCGTCCGCCCCGTCCAGCCTTACGAGCAGTACTTC. It is translated as CASVRPVQPYEQYF.